These T cell receptor beta chains were read from a single sample in a study of cytomegalovirus exposure and HLA in healthy donors. Repertoires were generated with immunoSEQ multiplex PCR, while TCRdb's copy carries only in-frame clones and drops some. The sample holds about 180,000 clones, over 70% seen once. The sample was PBMCs. These receptors were obtained from a woman aged 55-70 years in good health and CMV-seropositive. Each CDR3 is given with its conserved first and last residue. Fields, in order: clone size, J gene, V gene, D gene, CDR3 protein, CDR3 DNA. The D gene is left open where the match is weak. Size tells how often a clone was seen (once, few, many) or the class of an expanded clone, and some rows leave it out.

abundance: once; j_gene: TRBJ2-5; v_gene: TRBV10-3; d_gene: NA; CDR3aa: CATRRAGHQETQYF; CDR3nt: TGTGCCACCAGGCGGGCGGGACACCAAGAGACCCAGTACTTC
abundance: NA; j_gene: TRBJ1-2; v_gene: TRBV11-2; d_gene: TRBD1; CDR3aa: CASSFLTNDRVRGYTF; CDR3nt: TGTGCCAGCAGCTTTCTTACGAACGACAGGGTCCGTGGCTACACCTTC
abundance: NA; j_gene: TRBJ2-7; v_gene: TRBV11-2; d_gene: NA; CDR3aa: CASSPQGVGIYEQYF; CDR3nt: TGTGCCAGCAGCCCCCAAGGGGTGGGGATCTACGAGCAGTACTTC
abundance: NA; j_gene: TRBJ1-1; v_gene: TRBV18; d_gene: NA; CDR3aa: CASSPVENMNTEAFF; CDR3nt: TGTGCCAGCTCACCAGTGGAGAATATGAACACTGAAGCTTTCTTT
abundance: NA; j_gene: TRBJ1-2; v_gene: TRBV28; d_gene: NA; CDR3aa: CASSLGAQVYGYTF; CDR3nt: TGTGCCAGCAGTTTAGGGGCCCAGGTCTATGGCTACACCTTC
abundance: NA; j_gene: TRBJ1-5; v_gene: TRBV15; d_gene: NA; CDR3aa: CATSTRVSNQPQHF; CDR3nt: TGTGCCACCAGCACCAGGGTGTCCAATCAGCCCCAGCATTTT
abundance: few; j_gene: TRBJ1-1; v_gene: TRBV9; d_gene: NA; CDR3aa: CASSGVNTEAFF; CDR3nt: TGTGCCAGCAGCGGAGTGAACACTGAAGCTTTCTTT
abundance: NA; j_gene: TRBJ2-2; v_gene: TRBV18; d_gene: TRBD1; CDR3aa: CASSQQGTSYRNTGELFF; CDR3nt: TGTGCCAGCTCACAACAGGGGACCTCCTACAGGAACACCGGGGAGCTGTTTTTT
abundance: NA; j_gene: TRBJ2-7; v_gene: TRBV30; d_gene: TRBD2; CDR3aa: CAWKPLGTSGTVEQYF; CDR3nt: TGTGCCTGGAAGCCCCTTGGGACTAGCGGGACTGTAGAGCAGTACTTC
abundance: once; j_gene: TRBJ1-2; v_gene: TRBV7-3; d_gene: TRBD1; CDR3aa: CASSPETGSGYTF; CDR3nt: TGTGCCAGCAGCCCCGAGACAGGGTCAGGCTACACCTTC
abundance: NA; j_gene: TRBJ2-7; v_gene: TRBV6-5; d_gene: TRBD2; CDR3aa: CASSYSTGLSYEQYF; CDR3nt: TGTGCCAGCAGTTACTCGACGGGACTAAGCTACGAGCAGTACTTC
abundance: NA; j_gene: TRBJ2-1; v_gene: TRBV5-1; d_gene: NA; CDR3aa: CASFYWGAGDEQFF; CDR3nt: TGCGCCAGCTTCTATTGGGGAGCCGGCGATGAGCAGTTCTTC
abundance: once; j_gene: TRBJ2-7; v_gene: TRBV2; d_gene: NA; CDR3aa: CASSEEASDYEQYF; CDR3nt: TGTGCCAGCAGTGAGGAGGCTAGCGATTACGAGCAGTACTTC
abundance: NA; j_gene: TRBJ2-7; v_gene: TRBV5-6; d_gene: NA; CDR3aa: CASSRKASRVLSYEQYF; CDR3nt: TGTGCCAGCAGCCGTAAGGCAAGCAGGGTCTTGAGTTACGAGCAGTACTTC
abundance: NA; j_gene: TRBJ1-1; v_gene: TRBV11-3; d_gene: NA; CDR3aa: CASSYTVVNTEAFF; CDR3nt: TGTGCCAGCAGCTATACAGTGGTGAACACTGAAGCTTTCTTT
abundance: NA; j_gene: TRBJ2-3; v_gene: TRBV5-1; d_gene: TRBD1; CDR3aa: CASSSGTGRDTQYF; CDR3nt: TGCGCCAGCAGCTCCGGGACAGGGCGCGATACGCAGTATTTT
abundance: NA; j_gene: TRBJ2-1; v_gene: TRBV6-1; d_gene: TRBD2; CDR3aa: CASSASTSGRSYEQFF; CDR3nt: TGTGCCAGCAGTGCGTCGACTAGCGGGAGATCATATGAGCAGTTCTTC
abundance: NA; j_gene: TRBJ2-3; v_gene: TRBV18; d_gene: TRBD1; CDR3aa: CASSPRKGGLSTDTQYF; CDR3nt: TGTGCCAGCTCACCAAGAAAAGGGGGCCTGAGCACAGATACGCAGTATTTT
abundance: NA; j_gene: TRBJ2-7; v_gene: TRBV28; d_gene: TRBD1; CDR3aa: CASSPTGPSREQYF; CDR3nt: TGTGCCAGCAGCCCGACAGGGCCCTCGCGGGAGCAGTACTTC
abundance: NA; j_gene: TRBJ1-4; v_gene: TRBV7-2; d_gene: TRBD1; CDR3aa: CASSPQGVNEKLFF; CDR3nt: TGTGCCAGCAGCCCACAGGGGGTTAATGAAAAACTGTTTTTT
abundance: NA; j_gene: TRBJ1-2; v_gene: TRBV7-9; d_gene: NA; CDR3aa: CASRNRGGASFSLDGYTF; CDR3nt: TGTGCCAGCAGGAATCGAGGGGGGGCGTCCTTTAGTTTGGATGGCTACACCTTC
abundance: NA; j_gene: TRBJ2-1; v_gene: TRBV6-6; d_gene: TRBD1; CDR3aa: CASSATGPRNEQFF; CDR3nt: TGTGCCAGCAGTGCGACAGGGCCCCGGAATGAGCAGTTCTTC
abundance: NA; j_gene: TRBJ1-1; v_gene: TRBV7-9; d_gene: NA; CDR3aa: CASSLGGWEGATEAFF; CDR3nt: TGTGCCAGCAGCTTAGGGGGTTGGGAAGGGGCCACTGAAGCTTTCTTT
abundance: NA; j_gene: TRBJ1-5; v_gene: TRBV6-5; d_gene: NA; CDR3aa: CASTTGFNQPQHF; CDR3nt: TGTGCCAGCACCACAGGGTTCAATCAGCCCCAGCATTTT
abundance: NA; j_gene: TRBJ2-7; v_gene: TRBV27; d_gene: TRBD1; CDR3aa: CASSLGQGAEQYF; CDR3nt: TGTGCCAGCAGTTTGGGACAGGGGGCCGAGCAGTACTTC
abundance: NA; j_gene: TRBJ2-1; v_gene: TRBV7-2; d_gene: NA; CDR3aa: CASSHSRGEQFF; CDR3nt: TGTGCCAGCAGCCACTCCCGGGGTGAGCAGTTCTTC
abundance: NA; j_gene: TRBJ2-4; v_gene: TRBV2; d_gene: NA; CDR3aa: CASSPLSGGSDSWIDIQYF; CDR3nt: TGTGCCAGCAGCCCCCTAAGTGGGGGCAGTGATTCTTGGATTGACATTCAGTACTTC
abundance: NA; j_gene: TRBJ2-5; v_gene: TRBV29-1; d_gene: TRBD1; CDR3aa: CSVSTGAQETQYF; CDR3nt: TGCAGCGTTTCGACAGGGGCGCAAGAGACCCAGTACTTC
abundance: NA; j_gene: TRBJ2-5; v_gene: TRBV4-2; d_gene: TRBD2; CDR3aa: CASSQGEREGPPYF; CDR3nt: TGTGCCAGCAGCCAAGGGGAGCGGGAGGGCCCCCCATACTTC